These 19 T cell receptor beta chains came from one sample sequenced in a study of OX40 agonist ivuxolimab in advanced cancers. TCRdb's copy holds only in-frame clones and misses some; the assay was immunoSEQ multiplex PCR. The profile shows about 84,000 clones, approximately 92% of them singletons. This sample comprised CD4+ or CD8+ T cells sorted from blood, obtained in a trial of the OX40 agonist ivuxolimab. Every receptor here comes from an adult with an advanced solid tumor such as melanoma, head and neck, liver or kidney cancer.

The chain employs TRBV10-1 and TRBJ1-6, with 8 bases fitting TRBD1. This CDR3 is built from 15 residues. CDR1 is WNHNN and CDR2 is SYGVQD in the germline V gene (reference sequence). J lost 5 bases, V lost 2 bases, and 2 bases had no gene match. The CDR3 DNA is TGCGCCAGCAGTGAGAACAGGGGGAATAATTCACCCCTCCACTTT. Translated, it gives CASSENRGNNSPLHF.

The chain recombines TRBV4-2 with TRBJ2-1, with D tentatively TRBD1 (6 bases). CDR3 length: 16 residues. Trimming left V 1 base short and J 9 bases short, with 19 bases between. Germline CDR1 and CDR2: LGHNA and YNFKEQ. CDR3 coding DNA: TGTGCCAGCAGCCAAGTCATTAACAGGGCGGGCGGTGAGCAGTTCTTC. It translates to CASSQVINRAGGEQFF.

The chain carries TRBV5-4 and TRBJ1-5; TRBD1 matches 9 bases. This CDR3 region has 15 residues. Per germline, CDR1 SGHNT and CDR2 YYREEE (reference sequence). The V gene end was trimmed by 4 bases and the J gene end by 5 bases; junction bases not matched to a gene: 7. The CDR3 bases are TGTGCCAGCAGCACTGGACAGGGGACAGATCAGCCCCAGCATTTT. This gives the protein CASSTGQGTDQPQHF.

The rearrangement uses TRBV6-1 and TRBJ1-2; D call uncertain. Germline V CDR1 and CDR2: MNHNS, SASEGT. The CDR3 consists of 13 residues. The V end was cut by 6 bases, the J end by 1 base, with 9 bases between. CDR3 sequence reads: CASSLEHNYGYTF. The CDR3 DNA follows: TGTGCCAGCAGCCTCGAACATAACTATGGCTACACCTTC.

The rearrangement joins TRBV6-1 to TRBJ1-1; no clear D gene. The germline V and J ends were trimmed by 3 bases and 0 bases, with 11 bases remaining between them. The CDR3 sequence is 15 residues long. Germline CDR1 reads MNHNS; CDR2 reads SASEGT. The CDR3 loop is CASSEAHGVNTEAFF. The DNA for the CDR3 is TGTGCCAGCAGTGAGGCCCATGGAGTGAACACTGAAGCTTTCTTT.

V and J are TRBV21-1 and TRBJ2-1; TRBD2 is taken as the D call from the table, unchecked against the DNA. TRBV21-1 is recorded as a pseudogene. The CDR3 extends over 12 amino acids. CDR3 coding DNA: TGTGCCAGCAGCCTTCTCGAGGGTGAGCAGTTCTTC. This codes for CASSLLEGEQFF.

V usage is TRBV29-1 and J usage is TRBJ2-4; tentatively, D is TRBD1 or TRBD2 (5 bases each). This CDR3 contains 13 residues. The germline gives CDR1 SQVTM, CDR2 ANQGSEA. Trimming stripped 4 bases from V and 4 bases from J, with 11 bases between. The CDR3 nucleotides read TGCAGCGTTGCGGGACCGATGAAAAACATTCAGTACTTC. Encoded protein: CSVAGPMKNIQYF.

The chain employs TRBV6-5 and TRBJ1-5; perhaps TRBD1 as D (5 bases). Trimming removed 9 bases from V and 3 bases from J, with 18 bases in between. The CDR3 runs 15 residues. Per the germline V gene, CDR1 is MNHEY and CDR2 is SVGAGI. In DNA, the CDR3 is TGTGCCAGTATCCAGGGACCGAGGATCAATCAGCCCCAGCATTTT. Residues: CASIQGPRINQPQHF.

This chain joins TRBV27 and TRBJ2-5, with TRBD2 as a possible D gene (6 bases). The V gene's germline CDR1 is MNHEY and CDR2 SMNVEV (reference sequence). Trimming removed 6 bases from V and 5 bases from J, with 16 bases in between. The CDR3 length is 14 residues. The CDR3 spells CASRSGGRDETQYF. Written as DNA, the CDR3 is TGTGCCAGCAGATCCGGGGGTCGGGATGAGACCCAGTACTTC.

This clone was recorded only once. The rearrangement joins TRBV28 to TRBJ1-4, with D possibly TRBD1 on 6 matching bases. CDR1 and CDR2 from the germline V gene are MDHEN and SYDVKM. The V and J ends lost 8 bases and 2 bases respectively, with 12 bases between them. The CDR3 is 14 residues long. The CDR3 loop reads CASEEGGTNEKLFF. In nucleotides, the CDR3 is TGTGCCAGCGAGGAGGGGGGCACTAATGAAAAACTGTTTTTT.

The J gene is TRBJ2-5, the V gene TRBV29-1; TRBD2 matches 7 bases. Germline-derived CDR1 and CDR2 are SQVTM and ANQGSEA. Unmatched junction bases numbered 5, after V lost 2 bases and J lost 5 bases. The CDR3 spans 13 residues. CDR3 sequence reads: CSVERTRGETQYF. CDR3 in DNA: TGCAGCGTTGAAAGGACTAGAGGGGAGACCCAGTACTTC.

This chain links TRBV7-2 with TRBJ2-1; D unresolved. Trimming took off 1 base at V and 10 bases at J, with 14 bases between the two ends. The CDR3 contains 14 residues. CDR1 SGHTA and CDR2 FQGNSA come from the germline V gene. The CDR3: CASSLGGRRPEQFF. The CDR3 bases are TGTGCCAGCAGCTTAGGTGGACGCCGCCCGGAGCAGTTCTTC.

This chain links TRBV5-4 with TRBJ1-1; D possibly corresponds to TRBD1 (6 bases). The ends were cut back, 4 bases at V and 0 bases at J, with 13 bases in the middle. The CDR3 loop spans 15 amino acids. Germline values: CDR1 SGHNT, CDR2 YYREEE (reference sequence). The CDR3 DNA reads TGTGCCAGCAGCCATCAGGACAGCTTGAACACTGAAGCTTTCTTT. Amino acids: CASSHQDSLNTEAFF. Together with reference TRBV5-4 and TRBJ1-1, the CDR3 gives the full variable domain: ETGVTQSPTHLIKTRGQQVTLRCSSQSGHNTVSWYQQALGQGPQFIFQYYREEENGRGNFPPRFSGLQFPNYSSELNVNALELDDSALYLCASSHQDSLNTEAFFGQGTRLTVV.

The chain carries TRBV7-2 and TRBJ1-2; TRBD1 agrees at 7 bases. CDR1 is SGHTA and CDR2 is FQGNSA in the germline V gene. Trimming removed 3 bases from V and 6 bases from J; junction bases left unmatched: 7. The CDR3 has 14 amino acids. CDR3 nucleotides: TGTGCCAGCAGCTTCCAGGGGGTGGCGGATGGCTACACCTTC. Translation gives CASSFQGVADGYTF.

The CDR3 reads CASSQASNNQPQHF. The CDR3 DNA follows: TGCGCCAGCAGCCAAGCTTCCAACAATCAGCCCCAGCATTTT. The chain recombines TRBV4-1 with TRBJ1-5; D not resolved. Trimming took off 1 base at V and 3 bases at J, with 7 bases between the two ends. Germline CDR1 MGHRA, CDR2 YSYEKL. The CDR3 spans 14 residues.

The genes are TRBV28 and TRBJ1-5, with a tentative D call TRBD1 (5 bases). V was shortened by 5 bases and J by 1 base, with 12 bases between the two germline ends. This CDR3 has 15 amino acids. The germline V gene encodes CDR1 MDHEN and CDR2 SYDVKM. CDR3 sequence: CASSKGHPSNQPQHF. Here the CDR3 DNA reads TGTGCCAGCAGTAAAGGACACCCGAGCAATCAGCCCCAGCATTTT.

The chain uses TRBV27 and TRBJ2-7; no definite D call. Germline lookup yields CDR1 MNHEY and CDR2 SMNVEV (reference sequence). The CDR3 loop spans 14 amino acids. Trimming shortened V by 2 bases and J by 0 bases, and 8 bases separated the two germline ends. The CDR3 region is CASSLNLASYEQYV. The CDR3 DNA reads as TGTGCCAGCAGTTTAAACCTGGCCTCCTACGAGCAGTACGTC.

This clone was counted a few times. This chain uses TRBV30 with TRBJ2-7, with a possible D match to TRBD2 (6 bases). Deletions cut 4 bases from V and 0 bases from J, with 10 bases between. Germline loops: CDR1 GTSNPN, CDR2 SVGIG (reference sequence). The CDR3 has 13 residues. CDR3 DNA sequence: TGTGCCTGGAAGGGACTTTTCTCCTACGAGCAGTACTTC. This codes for CAWKGLFSYEQYF.

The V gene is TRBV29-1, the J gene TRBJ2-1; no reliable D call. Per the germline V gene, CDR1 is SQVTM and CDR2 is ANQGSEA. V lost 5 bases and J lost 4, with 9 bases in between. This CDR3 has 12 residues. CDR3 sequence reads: CSVRQEYNEQFF. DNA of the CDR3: TGCAGCGTTCGGCAGGAATACAATGAGCAGTTCTTC.